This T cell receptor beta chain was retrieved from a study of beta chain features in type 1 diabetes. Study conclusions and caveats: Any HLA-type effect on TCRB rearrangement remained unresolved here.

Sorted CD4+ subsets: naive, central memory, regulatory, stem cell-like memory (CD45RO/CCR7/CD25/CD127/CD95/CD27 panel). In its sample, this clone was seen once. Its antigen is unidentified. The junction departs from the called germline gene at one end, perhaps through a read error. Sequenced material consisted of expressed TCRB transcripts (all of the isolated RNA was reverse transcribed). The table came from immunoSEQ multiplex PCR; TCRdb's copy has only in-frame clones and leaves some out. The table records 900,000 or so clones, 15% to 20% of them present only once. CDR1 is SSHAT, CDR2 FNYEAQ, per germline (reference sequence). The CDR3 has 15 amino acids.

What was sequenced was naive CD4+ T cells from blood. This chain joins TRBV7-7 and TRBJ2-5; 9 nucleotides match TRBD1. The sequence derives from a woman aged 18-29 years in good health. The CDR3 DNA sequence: TGTGCTAGCAGCTTAGGACAGGGGTGGGGAGAGACCCAGTACTTC. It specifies CASSLGQGWGETQYF.